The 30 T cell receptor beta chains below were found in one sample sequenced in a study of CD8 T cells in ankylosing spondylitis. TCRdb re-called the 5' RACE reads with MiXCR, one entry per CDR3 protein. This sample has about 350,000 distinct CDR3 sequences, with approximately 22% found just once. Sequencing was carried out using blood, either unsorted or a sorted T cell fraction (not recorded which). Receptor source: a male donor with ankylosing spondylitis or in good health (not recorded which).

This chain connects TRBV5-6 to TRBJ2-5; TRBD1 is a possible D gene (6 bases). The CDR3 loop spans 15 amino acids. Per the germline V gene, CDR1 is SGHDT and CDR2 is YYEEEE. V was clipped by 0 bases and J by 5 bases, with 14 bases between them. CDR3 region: CASSLEGGYWETQYF. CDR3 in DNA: TGTGCCAGCAGCTTGGAAGGGGGTTACTGGGAGACCCAGTACTTC.

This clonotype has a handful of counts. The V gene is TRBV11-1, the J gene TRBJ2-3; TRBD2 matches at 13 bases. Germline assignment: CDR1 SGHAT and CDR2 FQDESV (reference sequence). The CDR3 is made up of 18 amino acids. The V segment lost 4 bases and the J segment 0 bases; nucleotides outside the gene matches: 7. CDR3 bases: TGTGCCAGCAGCTCGGGACTAGCGGGGTCCCCTAGCACAGATACGCAGTATTTT. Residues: CASSSGLAGSPSTDTQYF.

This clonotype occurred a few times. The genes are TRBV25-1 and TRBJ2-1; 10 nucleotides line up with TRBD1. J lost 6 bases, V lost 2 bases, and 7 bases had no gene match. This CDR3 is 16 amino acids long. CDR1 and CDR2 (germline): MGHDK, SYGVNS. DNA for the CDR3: TGTGCCAGCAGTGAACCTCCGGGACAGGGGTTCAATGAGCAGTTCTTC. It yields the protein CASSEPPGQGFNEQFF.

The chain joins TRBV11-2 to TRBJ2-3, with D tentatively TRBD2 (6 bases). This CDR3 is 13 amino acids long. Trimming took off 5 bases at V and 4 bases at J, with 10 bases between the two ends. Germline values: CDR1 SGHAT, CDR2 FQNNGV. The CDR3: CASSGDSPDTQYF. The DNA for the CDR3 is TGTGCCAGCAGCGGGGACTCCCCAGATACGCAGTATTTT.

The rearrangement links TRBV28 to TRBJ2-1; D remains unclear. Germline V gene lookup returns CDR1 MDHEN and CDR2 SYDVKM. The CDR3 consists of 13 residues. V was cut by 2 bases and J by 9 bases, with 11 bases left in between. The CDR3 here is CASSLPMVGEQFF. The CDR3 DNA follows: TGTGCCAGCAGTTTACCCATGGTGGGTGAGCAGTTCTTC.

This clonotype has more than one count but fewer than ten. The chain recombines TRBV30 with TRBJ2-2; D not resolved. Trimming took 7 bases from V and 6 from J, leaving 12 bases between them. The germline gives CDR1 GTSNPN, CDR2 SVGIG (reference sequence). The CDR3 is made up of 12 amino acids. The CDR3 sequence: CASIPSSGELFF. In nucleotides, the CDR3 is TGTGCCTCGATCCCGAGCTCCGGGGAGCTGTTTTTT.

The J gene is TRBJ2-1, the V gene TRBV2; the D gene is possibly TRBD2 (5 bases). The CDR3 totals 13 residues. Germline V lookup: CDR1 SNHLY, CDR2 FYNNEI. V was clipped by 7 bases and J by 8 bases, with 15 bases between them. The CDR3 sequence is CASKEANSDEQFF. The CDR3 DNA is TGTGCCAGCAAGGAGGCCAATTCCGATGAGCAGTTCTTC.

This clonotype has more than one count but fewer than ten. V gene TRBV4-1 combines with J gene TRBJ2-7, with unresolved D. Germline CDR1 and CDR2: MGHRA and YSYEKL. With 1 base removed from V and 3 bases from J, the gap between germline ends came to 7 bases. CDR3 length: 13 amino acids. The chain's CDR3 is CASSQGEIYEQYF. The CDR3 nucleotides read TGCGCCAGCAGCCAAGGGGAAATCTACGAGCAGTACTTC.

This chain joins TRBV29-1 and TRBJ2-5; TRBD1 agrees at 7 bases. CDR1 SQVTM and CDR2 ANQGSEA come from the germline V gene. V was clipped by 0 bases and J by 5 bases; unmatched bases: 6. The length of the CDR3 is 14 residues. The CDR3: CSVEDNDRAETQYF. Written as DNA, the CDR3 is TGCAGCGTTGAAGATAATGACAGGGCCGAGACCCAGTACTTC.

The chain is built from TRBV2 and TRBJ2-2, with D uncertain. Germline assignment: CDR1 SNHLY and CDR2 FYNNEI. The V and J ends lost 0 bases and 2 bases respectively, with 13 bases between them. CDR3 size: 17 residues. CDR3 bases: TGTGCCAGCAGTGAAGCGATAAGGGCTCTAAACACCGGGGAGCTGTTTTTT. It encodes CASSEAIRALNTGELFF. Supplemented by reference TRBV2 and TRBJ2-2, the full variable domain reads EPEVTQTPSHQVTQMGQEVILRCVPISNHLYFYWYRQILGQKVEFLVSFYNNEISEKSEIFDDQFSVERPDGSNFTLKIRSTKLEDSAMYFCASSEAIRALNTGELFFGEGSRLTVL.

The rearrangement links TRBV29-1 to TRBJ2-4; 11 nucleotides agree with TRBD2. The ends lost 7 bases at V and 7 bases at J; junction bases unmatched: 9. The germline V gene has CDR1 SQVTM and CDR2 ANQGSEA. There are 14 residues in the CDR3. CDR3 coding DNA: TGCAGCGCTTGGGTAGCGGGGGGGCTGAACATTCAGTACTTC. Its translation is CSAWVAGGLNIQYF. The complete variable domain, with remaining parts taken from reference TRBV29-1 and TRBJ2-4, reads SAVISQKPSRDICQRGTSLTIQCQVDSQVTMMFWYRQQPGQSLTLIATANQGSEATYESGFVIDKFPISRPNLTFSTLTVSNMSPEDSSIYLCSAWVAGGLNIQYFGAGTRLSVL.

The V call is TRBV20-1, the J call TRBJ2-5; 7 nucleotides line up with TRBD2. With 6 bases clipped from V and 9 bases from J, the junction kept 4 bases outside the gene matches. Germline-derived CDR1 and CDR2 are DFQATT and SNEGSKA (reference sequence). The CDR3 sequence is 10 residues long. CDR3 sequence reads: CSARRGAQYF. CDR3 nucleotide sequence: TGCAGTGCCCGCCGGGGGGCCCAGTACTTC.

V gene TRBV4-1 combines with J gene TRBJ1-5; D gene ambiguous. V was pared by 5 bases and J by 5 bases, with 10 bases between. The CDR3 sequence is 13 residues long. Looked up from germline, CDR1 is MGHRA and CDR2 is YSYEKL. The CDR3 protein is CASSRQYDQPQHF. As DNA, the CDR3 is TGCGCCAGCAGCAGGCAATACGATCAGCCCCAGCATTTT.

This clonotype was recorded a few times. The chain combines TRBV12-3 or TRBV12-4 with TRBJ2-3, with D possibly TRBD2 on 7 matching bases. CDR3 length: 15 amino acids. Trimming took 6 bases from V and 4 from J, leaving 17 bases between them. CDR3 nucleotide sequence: TGTGCCAGCAGCCAGAGGGAGGGGGGGCCAGATACGCAGTATTTT. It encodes CASSQREGGPDTQYF.

The CDR3 protein is CASSYSNAGDNEQFF. Here the CDR3 DNA reads TGTGCCAGCAGTTACTCGAACGCGGGGGACAATGAGCAGTTCTTC. The chain combines TRBV6-5 with TRBJ2-1; TRBD2 matches 7 bases. Looked up from germline, CDR1 is MNHEY and CDR2 is SVGAGI. J lost 5 bases, V lost 0 bases, and 4 bases had no gene match. CDR3 length equals 15 residues.

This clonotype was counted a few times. CDR3 sequence (DNA): TGTGCCAGCAGCCTTAACCCTCCGGTATCCTACGAGCAGTACTTC. Amino acids: CASSLNPPVSYEQYF. The V and J genes are TRBV7-9 and TRBJ2-7; D is unclear. This CDR3 region has 15 residues. Per germline, CDR1 SEHNR and CDR2 FQNEAQ (reference sequence). V dropped 5 bases and J dropped 1 base, with 15 bases sitting between them.

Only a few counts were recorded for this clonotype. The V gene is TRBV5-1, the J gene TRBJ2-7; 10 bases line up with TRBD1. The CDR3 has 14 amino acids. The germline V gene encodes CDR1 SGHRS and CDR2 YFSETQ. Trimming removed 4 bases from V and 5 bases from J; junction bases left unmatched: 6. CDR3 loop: CASSIGTGADEQYF. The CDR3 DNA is TGCGCCAGCAGCATCGGGACAGGGGCGGACGAGCAGTACTTC. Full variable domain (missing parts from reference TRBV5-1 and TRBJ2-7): KAGVTQTPRYLIKTRGQQVTLSCSPISGHRSVSWYQQTPGQGLQFLFEYFSETQRNKGNFPGRFSGRQFSNSRSEMNVSTLELGDSALYLCASSIGTGADEQYFGPGTRLTVT.

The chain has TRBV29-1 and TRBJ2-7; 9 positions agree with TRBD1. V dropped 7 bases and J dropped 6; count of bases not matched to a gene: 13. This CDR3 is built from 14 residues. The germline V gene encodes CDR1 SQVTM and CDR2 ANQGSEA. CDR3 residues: CSAIPGTGLAEQYF. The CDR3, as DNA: TGCAGCGCAATTCCCGGGACAGGGCTCGCCGAGCAGTACTTC.

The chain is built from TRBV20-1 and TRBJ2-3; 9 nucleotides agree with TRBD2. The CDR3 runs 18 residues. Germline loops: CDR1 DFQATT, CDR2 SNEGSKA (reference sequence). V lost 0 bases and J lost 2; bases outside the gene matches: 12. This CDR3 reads CSARDIWPSGVPTDTQYF. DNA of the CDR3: TGCAGTGCTAGAGATATTTGGCCTAGCGGGGTACCCACAGATACGCAGTATTTT.

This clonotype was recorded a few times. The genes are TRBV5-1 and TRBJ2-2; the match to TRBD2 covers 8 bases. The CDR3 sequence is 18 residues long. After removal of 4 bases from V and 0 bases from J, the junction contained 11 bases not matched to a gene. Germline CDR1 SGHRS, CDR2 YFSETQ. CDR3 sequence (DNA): TGCGCCAGCAGCGACGCTCTAACTAGCGGAGCGAACACCGGGGAGCTGTTTTTT. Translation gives CASSDALTSGANTGELFF.

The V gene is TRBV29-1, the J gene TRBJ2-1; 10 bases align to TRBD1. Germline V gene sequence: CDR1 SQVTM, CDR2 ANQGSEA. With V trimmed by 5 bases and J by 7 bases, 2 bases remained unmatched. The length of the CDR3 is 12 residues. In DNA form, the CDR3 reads TGCAGCGTTAGGGGACAGGGGAATGAGCAGTTCTTC. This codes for CSVRGQGNEQFF.

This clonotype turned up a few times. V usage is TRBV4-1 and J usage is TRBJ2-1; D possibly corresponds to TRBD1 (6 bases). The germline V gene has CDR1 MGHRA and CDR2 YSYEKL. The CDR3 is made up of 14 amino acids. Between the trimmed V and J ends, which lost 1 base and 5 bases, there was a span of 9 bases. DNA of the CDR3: TGCGCCAGCAGCCAAGCTAACAGGGACAATGAGCAGTTCTTC. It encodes CASSQANRDNEQFF.

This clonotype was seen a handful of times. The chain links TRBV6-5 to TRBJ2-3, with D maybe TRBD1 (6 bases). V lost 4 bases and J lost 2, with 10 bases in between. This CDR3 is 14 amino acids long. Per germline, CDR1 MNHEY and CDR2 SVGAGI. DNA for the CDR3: TGTGCCAGCAGTTTGGACAGTATCACAGATACGCAGTATTTT. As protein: CASSLDSITDTQYF.

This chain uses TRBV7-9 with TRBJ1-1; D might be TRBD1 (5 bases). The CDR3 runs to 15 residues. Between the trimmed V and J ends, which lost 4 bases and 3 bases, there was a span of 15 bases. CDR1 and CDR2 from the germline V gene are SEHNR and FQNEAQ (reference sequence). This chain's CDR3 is CASSYGQGADTEAFF. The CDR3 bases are TGTGCCAGCAGCTACGGCCAGGGCGCGGACACTGAAGCTTTCTTT. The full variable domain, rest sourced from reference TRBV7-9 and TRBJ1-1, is DTGVSQNPRHKITKRGQNVTFRCDPISEHNRLYWYRQTLGQGPEFLTYFQNEAQLEKSRLLSDRFSAERPKGSFSTLEIQRTEQGDSAMYLCASSYGQGADTEAFFGQGTRLTVV.

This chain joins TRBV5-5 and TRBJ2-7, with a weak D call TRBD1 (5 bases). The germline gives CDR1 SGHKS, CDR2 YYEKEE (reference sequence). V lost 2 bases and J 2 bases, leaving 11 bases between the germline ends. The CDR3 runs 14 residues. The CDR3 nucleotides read TGTGCCAGCAGCTTTTCAGGGAACCCCTACGAGCAGTACTTC. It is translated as CASSFSGNPYEQYF.

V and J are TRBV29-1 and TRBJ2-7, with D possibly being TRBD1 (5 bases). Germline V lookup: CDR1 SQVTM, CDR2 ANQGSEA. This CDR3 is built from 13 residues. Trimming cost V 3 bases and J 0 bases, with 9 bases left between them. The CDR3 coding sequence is TGCAGCGTTGATGGGCAGGGCTCCTACGAGCAGTACTTC. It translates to CSVDGQGSYEQYF.

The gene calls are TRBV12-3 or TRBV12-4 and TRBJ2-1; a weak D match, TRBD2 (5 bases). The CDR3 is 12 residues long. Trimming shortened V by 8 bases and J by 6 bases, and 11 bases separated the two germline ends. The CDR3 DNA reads TGTGCCAGCCGGGGTGATTCCAATGAGCAGTTCTTC. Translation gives CASRGDSNEQFF.

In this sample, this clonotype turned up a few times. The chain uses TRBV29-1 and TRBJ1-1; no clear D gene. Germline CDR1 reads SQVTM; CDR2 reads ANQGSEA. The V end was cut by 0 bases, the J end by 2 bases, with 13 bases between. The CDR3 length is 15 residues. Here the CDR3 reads CSVEDGGGYNTEAFF. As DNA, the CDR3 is TGCAGCGTTGAAGATGGAGGAGGATATAACACTGAAGCTTTCTTT.

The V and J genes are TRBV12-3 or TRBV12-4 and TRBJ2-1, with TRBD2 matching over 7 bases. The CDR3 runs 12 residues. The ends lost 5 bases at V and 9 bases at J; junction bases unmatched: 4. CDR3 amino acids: CASSSGTSEQFF. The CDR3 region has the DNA TGTGCCAGCAGTAGCGGGACGTCTGAGCAGTTCTTC.

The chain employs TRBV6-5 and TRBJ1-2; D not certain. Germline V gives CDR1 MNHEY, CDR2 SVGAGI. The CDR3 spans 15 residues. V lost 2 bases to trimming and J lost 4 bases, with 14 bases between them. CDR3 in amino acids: CASSYGSGAGYGYTF. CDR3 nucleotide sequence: TGTGCCAGCAGTTACGGCTCGGGCGCGGGCTATGGCTACACCTTC.